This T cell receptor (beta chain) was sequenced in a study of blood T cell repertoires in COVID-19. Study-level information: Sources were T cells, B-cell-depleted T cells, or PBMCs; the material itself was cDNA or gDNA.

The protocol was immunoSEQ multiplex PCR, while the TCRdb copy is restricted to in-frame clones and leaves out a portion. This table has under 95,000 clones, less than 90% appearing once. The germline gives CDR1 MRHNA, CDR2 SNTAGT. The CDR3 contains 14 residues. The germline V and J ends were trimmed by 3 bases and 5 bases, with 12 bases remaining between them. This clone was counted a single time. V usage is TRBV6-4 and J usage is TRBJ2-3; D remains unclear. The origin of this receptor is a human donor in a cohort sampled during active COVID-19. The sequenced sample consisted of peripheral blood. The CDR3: CASSEVPGEDTQYF. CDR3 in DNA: TGTGCCAGCAGTGAAGTGCCAGGCGAAGATACGCAGTATTTT.